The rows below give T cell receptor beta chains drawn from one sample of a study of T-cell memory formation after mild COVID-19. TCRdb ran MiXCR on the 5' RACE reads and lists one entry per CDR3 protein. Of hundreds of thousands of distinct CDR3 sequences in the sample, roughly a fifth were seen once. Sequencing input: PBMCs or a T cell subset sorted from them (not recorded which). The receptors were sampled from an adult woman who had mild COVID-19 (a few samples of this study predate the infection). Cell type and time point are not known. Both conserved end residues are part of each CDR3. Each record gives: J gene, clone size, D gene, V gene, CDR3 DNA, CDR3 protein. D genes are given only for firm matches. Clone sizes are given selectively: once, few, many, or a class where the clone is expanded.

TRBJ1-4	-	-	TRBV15	TGTGCCACCAGCAGTTACGGGACACCTGAAAAACTGTTTTTT	CATSSYGTPEKLFF
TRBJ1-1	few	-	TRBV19	TGTGCCAGTAGGAGGACCTCGAACACTGAAGCTTTCTTT	CASRRTSNTEAFF
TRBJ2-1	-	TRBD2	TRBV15	TGTGCCACCAGCGGAGGGACTAGCGGGGGGGCCGTCCCCGCTTACAATGAGCAGTTCTTC	CATSGGTSGGAVPAYNEQFF
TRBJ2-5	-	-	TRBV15	TGTGCCACCAGCAGGAGGGCAGGGGGAGGAGAGACCCAGTACTTC	CATSRRAGGGETQYF
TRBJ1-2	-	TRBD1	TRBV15	TGTGCCACCGGGGACAGGGGTTTTGTCTATGGCTACACCTTC	CATGDRGFVYGYTF
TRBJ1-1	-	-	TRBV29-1	TGCAGCGTTGTACAGGGAGGCACTGAAGCTTTCTTT	CSVVQGGTEAFF
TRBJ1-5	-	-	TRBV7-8	TGTGCCAGCAGCACTCTCTCGACGGTCGACAATCAGCCCCAGCATTTT	CASSTLSTVDNQPQHF
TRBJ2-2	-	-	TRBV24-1	TGTGCCACCAGTGACCCAGATGGATTGGTTGGGGGATCGGCCGGGGAGCTGTTTTTT	CATSDPDGLVGGSAGELFF
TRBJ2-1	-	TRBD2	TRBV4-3	TGCGCCAGCAGCCAGGGACTAGCGGGAGGAATTAATGAGCAGTTCTTC	CASSQGLAGGINEQFF
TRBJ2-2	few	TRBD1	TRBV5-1	TGCGCCAGCAGCCAGACCTGGGACAGGGGGCGTAGAAACACCGGGGAGCTGTTTTTT	CASSQTWDRGRRNTGELFF
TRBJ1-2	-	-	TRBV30	TGTGCCTGGAGTATGGGGACCAGGGGAGCTAACTATGGCTACACCTTC	CAWSMGTRGANYGYTF
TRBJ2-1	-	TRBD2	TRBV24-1	TGTGCCACCAGTGCTAGCGGGAGAGATGGGTCCTACAATGAGCAGTTCTTC	CATSASGRDGSYNEQFF
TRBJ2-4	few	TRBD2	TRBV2	TGTGCCAGCAGTGAACCCTCACAGGGTTACGCGGGACTAGCGGGAGCCAAAAACATTCAGTACTTC	CASSEPSQGYAGLAGAKNIQYF